These 29 T cell receptor beta chains came from one sample sequenced in a study of cytomegalovirus exposure and HLA in healthy donors. Both 60 Vbeta primers and 13 Jbeta primers went into the PCR. The method was immunoSEQ multiplex PCR; TCRdb's version includes in-frame clones alone and lacks a portion of them. Here the sample table reports 75,000 to 85,000 clones. Sequencing input: PBMCs. These receptors all come from a man between 18 and 29 years old in good health and CMV-seropositive.

The gene calls are TRBV6-5 and TRBJ1-1; no clear D gene. This CDR3 spans 13 amino acids. From germline, CDR1 is MNHEY and CDR2 SVGAGI. V lost 2 bases and J lost 5, with 9 bases in between. CDR3 amino acids: CASSYEGETEAFF. In DNA, the CDR3 is TGTGCCAGCAGTTACGAGGGAGAGACTGAAGCTTTCTTT.

The CDR3 sequence is CASSERLAQDIQYF. In DNA form, the CDR3 reads TGCGCCAGCAGTGAAAGACTAGCTCAGGACATTCAGTACTTC. V is TRBV10-2 and J is TRBJ2-4, with 7 bases lining up with TRBD2. The junction had 7 bases not matched to a gene; V was cut back by 3 bases and J by 8 bases. This CDR3 contains 14 residues. Looked up from germline, CDR1 is WSHSY and CDR2 is SAAADI.

The chain couples TRBV28 to TRBJ2-4; 7 bases are a match to TRBD1. CDR1 is MDHEN, CDR2 SYDVKM, per germline. The J segment lost 5 bases and the V segment lost 6 bases, leaving 13 bases of the junction unmatched. The CDR3 runs 16 residues. CDR3 in amino acids: CASSGHTGTVENIQYF. In DNA, the CDR3 is TGTGCCAGCAGCGGGCATACCGGGACAGTAGAAAACATTCAGTACTTC.

The CDR3 sequence: CAISAFGTASMNTEAFF. The CDR3 nucleotides read TGTGCCATCAGTGCCTTTGGGACAGCCAGCATGAACACTGAAGCTTTCTTT. The V and J genes are TRBV10-3 and TRBJ1-1, with 7 bases lining up with TRBD1. This CDR3 is built from 17 residues. Germline assignment: CDR1 ENHRY and CDR2 SYGVKD. Trimming at V came to 4 bases and at J to 0 bases, leaving 11 bases not matched to a gene.

This chain links TRBV28 with TRBJ2-1; 7 nucleotides line up with TRBD1. V lost 5 bases and J lost 8; bases outside the gene matches: 9. CDR1 is MDHEN, CDR2 SYDVKM, per germline. The CDR3 covers 14 residues. In DNA, the CDR3 is TGTGCCAGCAGTCTCCTAGGGACAGCGGATGAGCAGTTCTTC. It translates to CASSLLGTADEQFF.

V and J are TRBV9 and TRBJ2-3, with 7 bases matching TRBD1. CDR3 size: 15 residues. CDR1 is SGDLS, CDR2 YYNGEE, per germline. V was clipped by 0 bases and J by 0 bases; unmatched bases: 1. The CDR3 protein is CASSVETGSTDTQYF. The CDR3 nucleotides read TGTGCCAGCAGCGTAGAGACAGGGAGCACAGATACGCAGTATTTT.

The gene calls are TRBV4-1 and TRBJ1-4; possible D gene TRBD1, 6 bases. V lost 2 bases to trimming and J lost 2 bases, with 9 bases between them. Germline V lookup: CDR1 MGHRA, CDR2 YSYEKL. CDR3 length: 15 amino acids. The CDR3 sequence: CASSQQGPTNEKLFF. Here the CDR3 DNA reads TGCGCCAGCAGCCAACAGGGGCCGACTAATGAAAAACTGTTTTTT.

The chain recombines TRBV19 with TRBJ2-3, with D uncertain. V was cut by 3 bases and J by 2 bases, with 12 bases left in between. Per the germline V gene, CDR1 is LNHDA and CDR2 is SQIVND (reference sequence). This CDR3 spans 15 amino acids. CDR3 amino acids: CASSIKALSTDTQYF. CDR3 nucleotide sequence: TGTGCCAGTAGTATCAAAGCGTTGTCCACAGATACGCAGTATTTT.

The chain employs TRBV7-6 and TRBJ2-2, with a tentative D call TRBD1 (6 bases). The CDR3 is 15 amino acids. Germline loops: CDR1 SGHVS, CDR2 FNYEAQ. V was trimmed by 4 bases and J by 1 base, leaving 10 bases between them. In DNA form, the CDR3 reads TGTGCCAGCAGCTCTGGGACATTGAACACCGGGGAGCTGTTTTTT. Translating it yields CASSSGTLNTGELFF.

The chain uses TRBV6-1 and TRBJ1-2; D call uncertain. In germline, CDR1 is MNHNS, CDR2 SASEGT. This CDR3 region has 14 residues. V lost 3 bases to trimming and J lost 7 bases, with 15 bases between them. For the CDR3, the DNA is TGTGCCAGCAGTGATGGAGTCTACTATCCTGGCTACACCTTC. It is translated as CASSDGVYYPGYTF.

The chain employs TRBV4-2 and TRBJ2-5, with 7 bases lining up with TRBD1. The last part of the DNA fits TRBJ2-7 better; the J call may be wrong. Germline CDR1 is LGHNA and CDR2 is YNFKEQ. The CDR3 spans 15 residues. The CDR3 bases are TGTGCCAGCAGCACCTCGGGACAGAGGACCTACGAGCAGTACTTC. This codes for CASSTSGQRTYEQYF.

CDR3: CASSPGTGEVDTQYF. The CDR3 DNA sequence: TGTGCCAGCAGCCCTGGGACAGGGGAAGTAGATACGCAGTATTTT. The chain is built from TRBV7-9 and TRBJ2-3; 10 bases map to TRBD1. From germline, CDR1 is SEHNR and CDR2 FQNEAQ (reference sequence). J gave up 5 bases and V 5 bases, and 7 bases lay outside the gene matches. This CDR3 contains 15 residues. Full variable domain (missing parts from reference TRBV7-9 and TRBJ2-3): DTGVSQNPRHKITKRGQNVTFRCDPISEHNRLYWYRQTLGQGPEFLTYFQNEAQLEKSRLLSDRFSAERPKGSFSTLEIQRTEQGDSAMYLCASSPGTGEVDTQYFGPGTRLTVL.

The rearrangement joins TRBV19 to TRBJ1-2; the D gene is possibly TRBD1 (5 bases). Looked up from germline, CDR1 is LNHDA and CDR2 is SQIVND (reference sequence). This CDR3 region has 14 residues. V lost 8 bases to trimming and J lost 2 bases, with 15 bases between them. Written as DNA, the CDR3 is TGTGCCAGTGTTATGACGGAGGGGAACTATGGCTACACCTTC. This sequence encodes CASVMTEGNYGYTF.

The chain joins TRBV2 to TRBJ1-1, with 9 bases aligning to TRBD1. V trimming: 4 bases; J trimming: 4 bases; junction bases outside the gene matches: 4. The CDR3 has 14 amino acids. Germline values: CDR1 SNHLY, CDR2 FYNNEI. The CDR3 loop is CASSVDRGRTEAFF. CDR3 bases: TGTGCCAGCAGTGTGGACAGGGGCCGCACTGAAGCTTTCTTT.

J is TRBJ1-1 and V is TRBV19; weak D call: TRBD1 (5 bases). The CDR3 spans 15 residues. Germline values: CDR1 LNHDA, CDR2 SQIVND (reference sequence). V shed 3 bases and J shed 2 bases, with 13 bases lying between them. The CDR3 DNA is TGTGCCAGTAGTATCCCCAGGGCAGGAAACACTGAAGCTTTCTTT. Protein sequence: CASSIPRAGNTEAFF.

V usage is TRBV29-1 and J usage is TRBJ2-5; 10 nucleotides match TRBD2. Germline V gene data show CDR1 as SQVTM and CDR2 as ANQGSEA. This CDR3 spans 14 amino acids. Losses at the gene ends were 3 bases for V and 2 bases for J; bases not matched to a gene: 3. In DNA form, the CDR3 reads TGCAGCGTTGAGCCAGCGGGGGGGCAAGAGACCCAGTACTTC. Encoded protein: CSVEPAGGQETQYF.

The V and J genes are TRBV30 and TRBJ2-5, with D possibly matching TRBD1 (6 bases). The J call may be mistaken, given a closer DNA end match to TRBJ2-7. CDR1 and CDR2 from the germline V gene are GTSNPN and SVGIG (reference sequence). The CDR3 spans 14 residues. The CDR3: CAWTEGDIVYEQYF. The CDR3 DNA follows: TGTGCCTGGACCGAGGGGGACATCGTGTACGAGCAGTACTTC.

CDR3 sequence reads: CASSLSGGNEKLFF. CDR3 nucleotides: TGCGCCAGCAGCTTGTCGGGGGGGAATGAAAAACTGTTTTTT. The chain couples TRBV5-1 to TRBJ1-4; tentative D call: TRBD1 (5 bases). Looked up from germline, CDR1 is SGHRS and CDR2 is YFSETQ. V lost 1 base and J lost 5, with 9 bases in between. The CDR3 loop spans 14 amino acids.

The chain joins TRBV11-3 to TRBJ1-1, with 8 bases aligning to TRBD1. The CDR3 runs to 14 residues. J was trimmed by 1 base and V by 5 bases; bases with no gene match: 3. Germline CDR1 reads SGHNT; CDR2 reads YENEEA. The CDR3 here is CASSAGGPNTEAFF. CDR3 sequence (DNA): TGTGCCAGCAGCGCAGGGGGCCCGAACACTGAAGCTTTCTTT.

The J gene is TRBJ2-3, the V gene TRBV6-6; 15 bases line up with TRBD2. The CDR3 has 16 amino acids. Germline assignment: CDR1 MNHNY and CDR2 SVGAGI (reference sequence). V dropped 6 bases and J dropped 7; count of bases not matched to a gene: 8. In nucleotides, the CDR3 is TGTGCCAGCAGCCCCCGGACTAGCGGGAGGGGGAATACGCAGTATTTT. Protein sequence: CASSPRTSGRGNTQYF.

This chain joins TRBV18 and TRBJ1-1; maybe TRBD1 (5 bases). The CDR3 totals 16 residues. Per germline, CDR1 KGHSH and CDR2 LQKENI. Trimming left V 0 bases short and J 3 bases short, with 14 bases between. Here the CDR3 DNA reads TGTGCCAGCTCACCACCGGTCCGGGGGTCGGACACTGAAGCTTTCTTT. Residues: CASSPPVRGSDTEAFF.

V is TRBV9 and J is TRBJ2-7; D unclear. V was clipped by 0 bases and J by 6 bases, with 10 bases between them. The CDR3 sequence is 13 residues long. Germline V gene lookup returns CDR1 SGDLS and CDR2 YYNGEE. The CDR3 is CASSVGTHSEQYF. In DNA form, the CDR3 reads TGTGCCAGCAGCGTAGGTACGCACTCCGAGCAGTACTTC.

The J gene is TRBJ2-1, the V gene TRBV7-9, with TRBD2 matching over 9 bases. Germline V gene sequence: CDR1 SEHNR, CDR2 FQNEAQ (reference sequence). This CDR3 contains 16 residues. V was pared by 5 bases and J by 14 bases, with 19 bases of the junction left unmatched. This CDR3 is CASSQMASGVTFMEFF. The DNA of the CDR3 is TGTGCCAGCAGCCAGATGGCTAGCGGGGTAACCTTTATGGAGTTCTTC.

The chain links TRBV28 to TRBJ1-1; D possibly corresponds to TRBD1 (6 bases). The length of the CDR3 is 14 residues. Germline V gene lookup returns CDR1 MDHEN and CDR2 SYDVKM. With 2 bases removed from V and 6 bases from J, the gap between germline ends came to 13 bases. The CDR3 sequence: CASSLAGGAAEAFF. Here the CDR3 DNA reads TGTGCCAGCAGTTTAGCGGGGGGCGCCGCTGAAGCTTTCTTT. Combining the CDR3 with reference TRBV28 and TRBJ1-1 gives the whole variable domain DVKVTQSSRYLVKRTGEKVFLECVQDMDHENMFWYRQDPGLGLRLIYFSYDVKMKEKGDIPEGYSVSREKKERFSLILESASTNQTSMYLCASSLAGGAAEAFFGQGTRLTVV.

This chain uses TRBV28 with TRBJ2-2; D gene unclear. The CDR3 consists of 15 residues. CDR1 is MDHEN and CDR2 is SYDVKM in the germline V gene. V was shortened by 1 base and J by 3 bases, with 9 bases between the two germline ends. DNA for the CDR3: TGTGCCAGCAGTTTATTTTTGGCGGACACCGGGGAGCTGTTTTTT. Encoded protein: CASSLFLADTGELFF.

The chain recombines TRBV11-2 with TRBJ1-6, with D uncertain. Germline assignment: CDR1 SGHAT and CDR2 FQNNGV. The V gene lost 1 base and the J gene lost 9 bases, with 13 bases spanning the gap. CDR3 length equals 15 residues. Written as DNA, the CDR3 is TGTGCCAGCAGCTTAGTTTTGGCAGTAGCTTCACCCCTCCACTTT. Encoded protein: CASSLVLAVASPLHF.

V is TRBV5-1 and J is TRBJ1-2; D perhaps matches TRBD1 (6 bases). Germline V gene lookup returns CDR1 SGHRS and CDR2 YFSETQ. Trimming removed 5 bases from V and 4 bases from J, with 18 bases in between. This CDR3 contains 15 residues. CDR3 residues: CASSFHNTGFYGYTF. In nucleotides, the CDR3 is TGCGCCAGCAGTTTTCATAATACAGGGTTCTATGGCTACACCTTC.

V and J are TRBV9 and TRBJ1-2; 7 positions match TRBD1. The CDR3 consists of 15 residues. Germline V gives CDR1 SGDLS, CDR2 YYNGEE. Trimming removed 4 bases from V and 7 bases from J; junction bases left unmatched: 13. The CDR3 protein is CASSPTTGTEGGYTF. In nucleotides, the CDR3 is TGTGCCAGCAGCCCCACTACCGGGACAGAGGGTGGCTACACCTTC.

In nucleotides, the CDR3 is TGTGCCAGCAGCTTGGGCGCCGGGACTAGCGTATTCTTC. This codes for CASSLGAGTSVFF. The V gene is TRBV7-2, the J gene TRBJ2-1, with 10 bases aligning to TRBD2. Germline CDR1 reads SGHTA; CDR2 reads FQGNSA. The V segment lost 3 bases and the J segment 16 bases; nucleotides outside the gene matches: 9. This CDR3 has 13 residues.